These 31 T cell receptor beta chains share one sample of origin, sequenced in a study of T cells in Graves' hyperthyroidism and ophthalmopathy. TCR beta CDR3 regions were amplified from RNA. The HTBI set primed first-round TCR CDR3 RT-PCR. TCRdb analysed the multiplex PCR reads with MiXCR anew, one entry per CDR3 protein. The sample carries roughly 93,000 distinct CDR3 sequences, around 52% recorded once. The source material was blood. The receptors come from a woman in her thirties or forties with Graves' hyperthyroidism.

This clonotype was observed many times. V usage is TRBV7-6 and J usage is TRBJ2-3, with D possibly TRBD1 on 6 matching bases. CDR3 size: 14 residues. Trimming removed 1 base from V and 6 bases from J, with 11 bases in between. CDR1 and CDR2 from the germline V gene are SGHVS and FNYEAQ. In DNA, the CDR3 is TGTGCCAGCAGCTTAGGGGACAACGGCGATACGCAGTATTTT. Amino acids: CASSLGDNGDTQYF.

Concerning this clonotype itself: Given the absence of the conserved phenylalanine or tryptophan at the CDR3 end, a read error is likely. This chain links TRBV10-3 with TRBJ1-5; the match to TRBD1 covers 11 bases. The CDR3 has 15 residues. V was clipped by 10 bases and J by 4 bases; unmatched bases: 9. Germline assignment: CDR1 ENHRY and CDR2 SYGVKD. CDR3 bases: TGTGCCACGATACACCGGGACAGGGGGAATCAGCCCCAGCATTCT. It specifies CATIHRDRGNQPQHS.

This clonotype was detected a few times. The CDR3 nucleotides are TGCGCCAGCAGTGAAGAAGGGGGAGGGGGGGACGCCTATAATTCACCCCTCCACTTT. The encoded protein is CASSEEGGGGDAYNSPLHF. This chain connects TRBV10-2 to TRBJ1-6; tentative D call: TRBD1 (6 bases). The germline V gene encodes CDR1 WSHSY and CDR2 SAAADI. Trimming cost V 3 bases and J 2 bases, with 20 bases left between them. The CDR3 sequence is 19 residues long.

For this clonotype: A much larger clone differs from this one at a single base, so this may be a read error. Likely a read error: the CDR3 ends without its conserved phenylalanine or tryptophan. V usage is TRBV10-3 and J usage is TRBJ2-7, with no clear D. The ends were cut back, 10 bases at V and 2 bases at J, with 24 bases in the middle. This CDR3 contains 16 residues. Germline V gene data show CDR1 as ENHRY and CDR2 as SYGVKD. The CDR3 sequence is CASSIHFSGRAYEQYS. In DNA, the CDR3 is TGTGCCAGCAGCATCCATTTCTCCGGTAGGGCCTACGAGCAGTACTCC.

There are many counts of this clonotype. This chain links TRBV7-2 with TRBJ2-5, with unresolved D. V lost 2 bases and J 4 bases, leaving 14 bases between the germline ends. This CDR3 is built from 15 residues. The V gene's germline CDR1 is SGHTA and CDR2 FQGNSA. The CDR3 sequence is CASSLNWAKGETQYF. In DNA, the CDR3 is TGTGCCAGCAGCTTAAATTGGGCGAAGGGAGAGACCCAGTACTTC.

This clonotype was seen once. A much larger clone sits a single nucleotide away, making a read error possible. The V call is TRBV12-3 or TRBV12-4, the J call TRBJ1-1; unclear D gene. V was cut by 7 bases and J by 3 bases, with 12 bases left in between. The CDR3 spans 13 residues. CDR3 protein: CASTPRVDTEAFF. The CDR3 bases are TGTGCCAGCACCCCACGAGTGGACACTGAAGCTTTCTTT.

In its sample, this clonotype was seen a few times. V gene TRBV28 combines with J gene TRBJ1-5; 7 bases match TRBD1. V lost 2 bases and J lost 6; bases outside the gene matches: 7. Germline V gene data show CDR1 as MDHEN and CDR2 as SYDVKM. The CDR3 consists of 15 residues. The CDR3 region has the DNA TGTGCCAGCAGTTTACCCGGGACAGAGTTTCAGCCCCAGCATTTT. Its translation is CASSLPGTEFQPQHF.

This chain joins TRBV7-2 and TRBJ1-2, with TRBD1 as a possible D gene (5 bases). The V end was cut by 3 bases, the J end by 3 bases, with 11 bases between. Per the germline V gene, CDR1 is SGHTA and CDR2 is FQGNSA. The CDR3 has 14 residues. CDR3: CASSFLGQHYGYTF. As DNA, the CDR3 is TGTGCCAGCAGCTTTTTGGGGCAGCACTATGGCTACACCTTC.

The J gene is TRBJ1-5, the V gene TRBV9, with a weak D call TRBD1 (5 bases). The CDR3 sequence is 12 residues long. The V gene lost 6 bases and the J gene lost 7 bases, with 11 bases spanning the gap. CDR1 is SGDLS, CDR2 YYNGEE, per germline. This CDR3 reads CASTRGGQPQHF. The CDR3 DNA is TGTGCCAGCACCCGGGGGGGACAGCCCCAGCATTTT. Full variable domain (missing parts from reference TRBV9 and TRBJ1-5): DSGVTQTPKHLITATGQRVTLRCSPRSGDLSVYWYQQSLDQGLQFLIQYYNGEERAKGNILERFSAQQFPDLHSELNLSSLELGDSALYFCASTRGGQPQHFGDGTRLSIL.

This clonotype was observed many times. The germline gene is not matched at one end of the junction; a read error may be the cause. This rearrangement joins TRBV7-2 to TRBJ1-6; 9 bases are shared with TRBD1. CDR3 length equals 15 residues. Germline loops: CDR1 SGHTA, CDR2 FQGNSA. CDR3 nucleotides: TGTGCCAGCAGCCTCGGACAGGGGAATAATTCACCCCTCCCCTTT. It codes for CASSLGQGNNSPLPF.

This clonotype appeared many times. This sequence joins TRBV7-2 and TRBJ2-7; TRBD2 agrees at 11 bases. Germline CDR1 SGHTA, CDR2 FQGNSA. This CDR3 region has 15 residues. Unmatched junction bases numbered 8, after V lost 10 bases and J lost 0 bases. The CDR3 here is CATGLAGGPSYEQYF. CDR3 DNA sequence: TGTGCCACCGGGTTAGCGGGAGGGCCCTCCTACGAGCAGTACTTC.

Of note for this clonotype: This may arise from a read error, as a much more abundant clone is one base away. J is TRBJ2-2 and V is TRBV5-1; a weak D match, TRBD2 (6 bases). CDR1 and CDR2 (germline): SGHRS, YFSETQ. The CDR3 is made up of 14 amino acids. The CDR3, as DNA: TGCGCCAGCAGCTACCGGGACTCCCCCGGGGAGCCGTTTTTT. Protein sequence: CASSYRDSPGEPFF.

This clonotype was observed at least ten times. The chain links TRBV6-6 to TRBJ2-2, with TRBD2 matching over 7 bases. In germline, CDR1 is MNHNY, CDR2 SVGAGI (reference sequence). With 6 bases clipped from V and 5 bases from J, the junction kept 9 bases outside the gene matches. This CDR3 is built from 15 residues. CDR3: CASSQAGRGTGELFF. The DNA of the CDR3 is TGTGCCAGCAGCCAAGCGGGAAGAGGAACCGGGGAGCTGTTTTTT.

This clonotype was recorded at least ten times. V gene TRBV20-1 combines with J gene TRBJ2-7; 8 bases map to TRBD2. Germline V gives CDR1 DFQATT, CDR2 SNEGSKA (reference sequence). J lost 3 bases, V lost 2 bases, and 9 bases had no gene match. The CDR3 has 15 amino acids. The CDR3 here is CSARRTSRLNYEQYF. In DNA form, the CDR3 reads TGCAGTGCTAGACGGACTAGCCGTCTTAACTACGAGCAGTACTTC.

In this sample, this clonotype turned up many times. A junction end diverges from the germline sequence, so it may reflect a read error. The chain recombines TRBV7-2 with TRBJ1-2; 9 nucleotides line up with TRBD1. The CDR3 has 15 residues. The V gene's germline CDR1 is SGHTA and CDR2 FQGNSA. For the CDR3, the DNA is TGTGCCAGCAGCCTGAGGGGGGGACAGGGAGGCGGCTACACTTTC. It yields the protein CASSLRGGQGGGYTF.

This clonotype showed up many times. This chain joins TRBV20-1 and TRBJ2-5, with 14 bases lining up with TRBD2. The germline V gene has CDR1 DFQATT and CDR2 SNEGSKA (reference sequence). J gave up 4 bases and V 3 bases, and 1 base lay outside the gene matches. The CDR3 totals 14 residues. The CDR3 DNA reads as TGCAGTGCTAGGACTAGCGGGAGGGGAGAGACCCAGTACTTC. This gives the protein CSARTSGRGETQYF.

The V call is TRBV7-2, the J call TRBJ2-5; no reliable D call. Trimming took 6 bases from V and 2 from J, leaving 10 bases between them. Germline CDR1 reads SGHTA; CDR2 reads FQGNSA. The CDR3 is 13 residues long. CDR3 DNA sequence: TGTGCCAGCAGGACCCTGGGACAAGAGACCCAGTACTTC. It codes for CASRTLGQETQYF.

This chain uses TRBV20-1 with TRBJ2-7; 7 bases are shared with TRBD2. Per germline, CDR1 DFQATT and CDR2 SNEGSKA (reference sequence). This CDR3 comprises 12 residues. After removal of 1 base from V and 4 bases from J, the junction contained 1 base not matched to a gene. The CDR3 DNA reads TGCAGTGCTAGAGGCGGGAGTTACGAGCAGTACTTC. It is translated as CSARGGSYEQYF.

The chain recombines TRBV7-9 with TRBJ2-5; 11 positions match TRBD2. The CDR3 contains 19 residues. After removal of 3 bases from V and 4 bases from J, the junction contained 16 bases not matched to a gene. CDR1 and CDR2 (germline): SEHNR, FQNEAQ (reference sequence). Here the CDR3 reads CASSLELSWLAGGRETQYF. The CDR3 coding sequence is TGTGCCAGCAGCTTGGAATTATCGTGGCTAGCGGGAGGCCGAGAGACCCAGTACTTC.

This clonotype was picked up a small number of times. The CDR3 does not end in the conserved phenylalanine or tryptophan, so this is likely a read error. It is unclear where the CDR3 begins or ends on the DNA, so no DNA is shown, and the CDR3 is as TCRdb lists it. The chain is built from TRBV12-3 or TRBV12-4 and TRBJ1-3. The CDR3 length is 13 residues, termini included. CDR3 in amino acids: CASSFGEWREDKA.

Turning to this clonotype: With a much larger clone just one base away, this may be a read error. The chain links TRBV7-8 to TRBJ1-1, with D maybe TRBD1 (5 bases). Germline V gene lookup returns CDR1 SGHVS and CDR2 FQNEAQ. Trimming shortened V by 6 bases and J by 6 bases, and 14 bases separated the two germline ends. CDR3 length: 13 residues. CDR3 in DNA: TGTGCCAGCAGTTTACGGGGGAGGCCTGAAGCTTTCTTT. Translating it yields CASSLRGRPEAFF.

Here the CDR3 DNA reads TGTGCCACCAGCAGCTTAAGTACGGGAGCGGAGACCCAGTACTTC. Translated: CATSSLSTGAETQYF. The chain joins TRBV15 to TRBJ2-5, with D perhaps matching TRBD2 (6 bases). Between the trimmed V and J ends, which lost 3 bases and 5 bases, there was a span of 16 bases. This CDR3 has 15 amino acids. Germline-derived CDR1 and CDR2 are LNHNV and YYDKDF (reference sequence).

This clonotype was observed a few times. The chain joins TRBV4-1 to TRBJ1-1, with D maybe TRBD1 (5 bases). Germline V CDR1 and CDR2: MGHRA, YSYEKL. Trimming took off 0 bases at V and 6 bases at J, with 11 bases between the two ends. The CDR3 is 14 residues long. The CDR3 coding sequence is TGCGCCAGCAGCCAAGATTGGGGGGATGCTGAAGCTTTCTTT. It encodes CASSQDWGDAEAFF.

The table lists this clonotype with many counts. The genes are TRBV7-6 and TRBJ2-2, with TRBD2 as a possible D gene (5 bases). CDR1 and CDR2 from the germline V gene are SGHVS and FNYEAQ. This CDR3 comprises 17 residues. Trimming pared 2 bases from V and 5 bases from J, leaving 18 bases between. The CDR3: CASSLYWVSPGTGELFF. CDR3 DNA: TGTGCCAGCAGCTTATACTGGGTCAGCCCGGGAACCGGGGAGCTGTTTTTT.

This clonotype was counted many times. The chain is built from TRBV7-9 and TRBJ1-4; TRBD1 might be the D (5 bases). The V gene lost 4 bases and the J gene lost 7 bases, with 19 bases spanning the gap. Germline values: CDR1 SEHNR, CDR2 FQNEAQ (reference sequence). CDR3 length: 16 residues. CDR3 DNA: TGTGCCAGCAGCTCCTCGGTACAGGCCGGGGGTGAAAAACTGTTTTTT. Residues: CASSSSVQAGGEKLFF.

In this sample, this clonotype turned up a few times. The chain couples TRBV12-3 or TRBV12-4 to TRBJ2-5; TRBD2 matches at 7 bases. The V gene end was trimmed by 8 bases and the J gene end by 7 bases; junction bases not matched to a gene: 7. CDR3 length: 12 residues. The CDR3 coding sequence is TGTGCCAGCGGGCTAGCGGCAAGGACCCAGTACTTC. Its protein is CASGLAARTQYF.

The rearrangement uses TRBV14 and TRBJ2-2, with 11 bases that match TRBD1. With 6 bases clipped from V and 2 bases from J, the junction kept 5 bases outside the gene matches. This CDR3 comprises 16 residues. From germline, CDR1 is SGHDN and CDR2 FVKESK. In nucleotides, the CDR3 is TGTGCCAGCAGGAGGACAGGGGGCTTTAACACCGGGGAGCTGTTTTTT. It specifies CASRRTGGFNTGELFF.

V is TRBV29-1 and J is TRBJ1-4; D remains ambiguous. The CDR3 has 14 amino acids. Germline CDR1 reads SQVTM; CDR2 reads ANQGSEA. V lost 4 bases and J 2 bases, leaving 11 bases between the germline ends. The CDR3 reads CSVGQDGTNEKLFF. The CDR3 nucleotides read TGCAGCGTTGGGCAGGATGGCACTAATGAAAAACTGTTTTTT. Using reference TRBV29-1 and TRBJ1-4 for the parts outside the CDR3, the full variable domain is SAVISQKPSRDICQRGTSLTIQCQVDSQVTMMFWYRQQPGQSLTLIATANQGSEATYESGFVIDKFPISRPNLTFSTLTVSNMSPEDSSIYLCSVGQDGTNEKLFFGSGTQLSVL.

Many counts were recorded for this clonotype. This CDR3 is CASSKGGAYEQYF. The DNA of the CDR3 is TGTGCCAGCAGCAAAGGGGGCGCCTACGAGCAGTACTTC. J is TRBJ2-7 and V is TRBV5-6; 7 nucleotides agree with TRBD1. Per germline, CDR1 SGHDT and CDR2 YYEEEE. After removal of 4 bases from V and 2 bases from J, the junction contained 3 bases not matched to a gene. This CDR3 region has 13 residues.

The CDR3 loop reads CSVERDSPGETQYF. CDR3 DNA sequence: TGCAGCGTTGAACGGGACAGCCCAGGGGAGACCCAGTACTTC. The chain is built from TRBV29-1 and TRBJ2-5; 7 bases fit TRBD1. The CDR3 contains 14 residues. V shed 2 bases, J shed 5 bases, and the junction held 8 bases outside the gene matches. Germline V lookup: CDR1 SQVTM, CDR2 ANQGSEA.

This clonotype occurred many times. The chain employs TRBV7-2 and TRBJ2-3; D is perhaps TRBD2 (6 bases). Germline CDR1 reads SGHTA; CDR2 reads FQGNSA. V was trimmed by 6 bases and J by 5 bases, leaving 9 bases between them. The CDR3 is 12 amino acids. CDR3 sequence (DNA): TGTGCCAGCAGGAAGGGAGGAGATACGCAGTATTTT. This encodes CASRKGGDTQYF.